Presented here are 27 T cell receptor beta chains from one specimen sequenced in a study of OX40 agonist ivuxolimab in advanced cancers. The table came from immunoSEQ multiplex PCR; TCRdb's copy has only in-frame clones and leaves some out. The table has 39,000 or so clones, about 93% seen once. The sequencing used CD4+ or CD8+ T cells sorted from blood, collected in a trial of the OX40 agonist ivuxolimab. The origin of the receptors is an adult with an advanced solid tumor such as melanoma, head and neck, liver or kidney cancer.

This chain connects TRBV4-3 to TRBJ2-7, with 7 bases matching TRBD2. After removal of 2 bases from V and 6 bases from J, the junction contained 4 bases not matched to a gene. Germline V gene sequence: CDR1 LGHNA, CDR2 YSLEER. This CDR3 has 13 residues. The CDR3 region has the DNA TGCGCCAGCAGCCAAATACTAGCGACCGAGCAGTACTTC. Its protein is CASSQILATEQYF.

J is TRBJ2-1 and V is TRBV2; no clear D. The CDR3 covers 13 residues. CDR1 and CDR2 from the germline V gene are SNHLY and FYNNEI. Deletions cut 5 bases from V and 7 bases from J, with 12 bases between. The CDR3 region is CASSRSVGNEQFF. In nucleotides, the CDR3 is TGTGCCAGCAGTAGAAGCGTGGGGAATGAGCAGTTCTTC.

The rearrangement joins TRBV10-2 to TRBJ2-7, with 11 bases that match TRBD2. The V gene end was trimmed by 8 bases and the J gene end by 3 bases; junction bases not matched to a gene: 9. Germline V gene data show CDR1 as WSHSY and CDR2 as SAAADI. This CDR3 spans 15 amino acids. The CDR3 loop reads CASFPRLAGYYEQYF. CDR3 nucleotide sequence: TGCGCCAGCTTCCCTAGACTAGCGGGATACTACGAGCAGTACTTC.

The rearrangement joins TRBV9 to TRBJ2-3, with D unclear. With 3 bases removed from V and 4 bases from J, the gap between germline ends came to 6 bases. Germline lookup yields CDR1 SGDLS and CDR2 YYNGEE. The CDR3 runs 12 residues. The CDR3 is CASSAPSDTQYF. The CDR3 region has the DNA TGTGCCAGCAGCGCGCCCTCAGATACGCAGTATTTT.

This clone was seen only once. This rearrangement joins TRBV11-2 to TRBJ2-7; D is ambiguous. The V gene's germline CDR1 is SGHAT and CDR2 FQNNGV. CDR3 length: 14 residues. V shed 5 bases and J shed 3 bases, with 14 bases lying between them. DNA for the CDR3: TGTGCCAGCAGCCCACAAGTCCCAGGCTACGAGCAGTACTTC. This codes for CASSPQVPGYEQYF.

J is TRBJ2-7 and V is TRBV5-8; 9 nucleotides align to TRBD1. The CDR3 contains 15 residues. V shed 0 bases, J shed 3 bases, and the junction held 4 bases outside the gene matches. Looked up from germline, CDR1 is SGHTS and CDR2 is YDEGEE. The CDR3 DNA reads TGTGCCAGCAGCTTGGATGGGACAGGGATCTACGAGCAGTACTTC. Translation gives CASSLDGTGIYEQYF.

This rearrangement joins TRBV28 to TRBJ2-3; 10 nucleotides match TRBD2. CDR3 length: 17 residues. Trimming cost V 6 bases and J 0 bases; bases outside gene matches: 9. The V gene's germline CDR1 is MDHEN and CDR2 SYDVKM. The chain's CDR3 is CASSPTVTSGSTDTQYF. Here the CDR3 DNA reads TGTGCCAGCAGCCCAACCGTGACTAGCGGGAGCACAGATACGCAGTATTTT.

This chain joins TRBV6-5 and TRBJ2-2; D is possibly TRBD1 (6 bases). This CDR3 has 15 amino acids. V dropped 4 bases and J dropped 6 bases, with 15 bases sitting between them. CDR1 and CDR2 from the germline V gene are MNHEY and SVGAGI. This CDR3 is CASSFYPQGSGELFF. The DNA of the CDR3 is TGTGCCAGCAGTTTTTACCCACAGGGTTCCGGGGAGCTGTTTTTT.

This chain connects TRBV7-2 to TRBJ2-2; TRBD2 is a possible D gene (6 bases). With 5 bases removed from V and 9 bases from J, the gap between germline ends came to 16 bases. This CDR3 contains 14 residues. Germline V gives CDR1 SGHTA, CDR2 FQGNSA. The CDR3 loop is CASSPAGGDRELFF. The CDR3 region has the DNA TGTGCCAGCAGCCCCGCGGGCGGGGACCGGGAGCTGTTTTTT.

The CDR3 nucleotides read TGTGCCAGCAGTTATGTCGCTGGTTCCGAGCAGTACTTC. Protein: CASSYVAGSEQYF. V usage is TRBV6-6 and J usage is TRBJ2-7; D is uncertain. The CDR3 is made up of 13 amino acids. Trimming pared 3 bases from V and 6 bases from J, leaving 12 bases between. Germline V lookup: CDR1 MNHNY, CDR2 SVGAGI (reference sequence).

V gene TRBV28 combines with J gene TRBJ1-3, with unresolved D. Per the germline V gene, CDR1 is MDHEN and CDR2 is SYDVKM. With 3 bases removed from V and 4 bases from J, the gap between germline ends came to 4 bases. CDR3 length: 12 amino acids. CDR3 loop: CASSFMGNTIYF. In nucleotides, the CDR3 is TGTGCCAGCAGTTTTATGGGAAACACCATATATTTT.

V usage is TRBV10-3 and J usage is TRBJ2-2; D possibly corresponds to TRBD2 (6 bases). The CDR3 length is 14 residues. The V gene's germline CDR1 is ENHRY and CDR2 SYGVKD. Trimming cost V 10 bases and J 2 bases, with 14 bases left between them. The CDR3 bases are TGTGCCACCACCGGGACTCAAAACACCGGGGAGCTGTTTTTT. Translation gives CATTGTQNTGELFF.

The gene calls are TRBV7-3 and TRBJ2-2; weak D call: TRBD1 (5 bases). Germline V gene data show CDR1 as SGHTA and CDR2 as FQGTGA. The CDR3 sequence is 15 residues long. V lost 3 bases, J lost 3 bases, and 11 bases lay in between. CDR3 nucleotides: TGTGCCAGCAGCTTCGCAGGGTCGGACACCGGGGAGCTGTTTTTT. It specifies CASSFAGSDTGELFF.

V usage is TRBV5-8 and J usage is TRBJ2-1; TRBD2 is a possible D gene (6 bases). Germline V CDR1 and CDR2: SGHTS, YDEGEE. The CDR3 covers 17 residues. The V end was cut by 4 bases, the J end by 5 bases, with 22 bases between. CDR3 region: CASSPRPSWGDHNEQFF. The DNA of the CDR3 is TGTGCCAGCAGCCCGCGCCCGTCCTGGGGGGACCACAATGAGCAGTTCTTC.

The chain uses TRBV12-5 and TRBJ2-5, with D perhaps TRBD1 (6 bases). Germline V gene sequence: CDR1 LGHNT, CDR2 FRNRAP. The CDR3 has 13 amino acids. Trimming left V 11 bases short and J 0 bases short, with 13 bases between. The CDR3 loop is CAVLQGDQETQYF. CDR3 nucleotides: TGTGCTGTCTTACAGGGAGACCAAGAGACCCAGTACTTC.

The CDR3 region has the DNA TGTGCCAGTAGTCTAACTAGCGGGAGAGGGGATACGCAGTATTTT. Its translation: CASSLTSGRGDTQYF. The V and J genes are TRBV19 and TRBJ2-3, with 11 bases that match TRBD2. V was clipped by 5 bases and J by 6 bases; unmatched bases: 7. The CDR3 loop spans 15 amino acids. From germline, CDR1 is LNHDA and CDR2 SQIVND (reference sequence).

The J gene is TRBJ2-5, the V gene TRBV19, with TRBD1 matching 8 bases. The DNA matches TRBJ2-7 better at its end, which makes the J call doubtful. The CDR3 has 15 amino acids. The germline gives CDR1 LNHDA, CDR2 SQIVND (reference sequence). CDR3 nucleotides: TGTGCCAGTAGTATTCCCGGGACAGGAGTCTACGAGCAGTACTTC. Protein sequence: CASSIPGTGVYEQYF.

This chain joins TRBV2 and TRBJ2-2, with D tentatively TRBD2 (7 bases). Germline CDR1 SNHLY, CDR2 FYNNEI. The CDR3 consists of 17 residues. Between the trimmed V and J ends, which lost 3 bases and 3 bases, there was a span of 17 bases. The CDR3 here is CASSDAGADWHTGELFF. CDR3 nucleotide sequence: TGTGCCAGCAGTGACGCGGGGGCGGATTGGCACACCGGGGAGCTGTTTTTT.

The CDR3 DNA reads TGTGCCAGCAGAACAGGTGGGGCAGATACGCAGTATTTT. Amino acid sequence: CASRTGGADTQYF. The chain uses TRBV27 and TRBJ2-3, with a tentative D call TRBD1 (5 bases). V was trimmed by 6 bases and J by 4 bases, leaving 11 bases between them. Germline CDR1 MNHEY, CDR2 SMNVEV (reference sequence). This CDR3 has 13 amino acids.

In its sample, this clone was seen a few times. This rearrangement joins TRBV29-1 to TRBJ1-1; the D is unclear. In germline, CDR1 is SQVTM, CDR2 ANQGSEA. Trimming removed 3 bases from V and 6 bases from J, with 14 bases in between. The CDR3 is 13 residues long. DNA of the CDR3: TGCAGCGTTGAGATCGGCCTAGCGGCTGAAGCTTTCTTT. Encoded protein: CSVEIGLAAEAFF.

This rearrangement joins TRBV7-9 to TRBJ2-2; no clear D. V lost 5 bases, J lost 2 bases, and 12 bases lay in between. Looked up from germline, CDR1 is SEHNR and CDR2 is FQNEAQ (reference sequence). The CDR3 runs to 15 residues. The CDR3 DNA is TGTGCCAGCAGCCCTGAAGGAGCAAACACCGGGGAGCTGTTTTTT. It specifies CASSPEGANTGELFF.

The chain joins TRBV7-2 to TRBJ2-2; 7 bases align to TRBD1. V trimming: 0 bases; J trimming: 7 bases; junction bases outside the gene matches: 5. The CDR3 covers 15 residues. Per germline, CDR1 SGHTA and CDR2 FQGNSA. The CDR3 DNA reads as TGTGCCAGCAGCTTAGCGTGGACAGGTATCGGGGAGCTGTTTTTT. Protein: CASSLAWTGIGELFF.

The J gene is TRBJ2-7, the V gene TRBV6-5; no reliable D call. The V end lost 6 bases, the J end lost 7 bases, and 16 bases lay between the germline ends. The germline V gene has CDR1 MNHEY and CDR2 SVGAGI. This CDR3 has 13 amino acids. CDR3 region: CASSPRIKREQYF. The CDR3 nucleotides are TGTGCCAGCAGCCCCAGGATTAAACGGGAGCAGTACTTC.

The chain recombines TRBV7-9 with TRBJ1-1; D is unresolved. The length of the CDR3 is 13 residues. The germline CDR1 and CDR2 sequences are SEHNR and FQNEAQ (reference sequence). The V end lost 1 base, the J end lost 0 bases, and 3 bases lay between the germline ends. The CDR3 DNA is TGTGCCAGCAGCTTAGATGTGAACACTGAAGCTTTCTTT. It encodes CASSLDVNTEAFF.

This sequence joins TRBV7-9 and TRBJ2-7; no reliable D call. V gave up 5 bases and J gave up 0 bases, with 5 bases separating them. Germline lookup yields CDR1 SEHNR and CDR2 FQNEAQ (reference sequence). CDR3 length: 12 residues. For the CDR3, the DNA is TGTGCCAGCAGCGTAAGCTCCTACGAGCAGTACTTC. Translation gives CASSVSSYEQYF.

The chain uses TRBV7-2 and TRBJ1-2; tentative D call: TRBD1 (6 bases). From germline, CDR1 is SGHTA and CDR2 FQGNSA. The CDR3 totals 15 residues. V lost 2 bases and J 2 bases, leaving 12 bases between the germline ends. CDR3 bases: TGTGCCAGCAGCTTACGGACAGCCGAAAACTATGGCTACACCTTC. It translates to CASSLRTAENYGYTF.

The sample holds one count of this clone. This sequence joins TRBV5-6 and TRBJ1-1; 7 bases are shared with TRBD1. Trimming cost V 4 bases and J 7 bases; bases outside gene matches: 7. CDR3 length: 13 amino acids. Germline V gene sequence: CDR1 SGHDT, CDR2 YYEEEE. The CDR3 region has the DNA TGTGCCAGCAGCCCGACAGGGTTGGATGAAGCTTTCTTT. Translating it yields CASSPTGLDEAFF.